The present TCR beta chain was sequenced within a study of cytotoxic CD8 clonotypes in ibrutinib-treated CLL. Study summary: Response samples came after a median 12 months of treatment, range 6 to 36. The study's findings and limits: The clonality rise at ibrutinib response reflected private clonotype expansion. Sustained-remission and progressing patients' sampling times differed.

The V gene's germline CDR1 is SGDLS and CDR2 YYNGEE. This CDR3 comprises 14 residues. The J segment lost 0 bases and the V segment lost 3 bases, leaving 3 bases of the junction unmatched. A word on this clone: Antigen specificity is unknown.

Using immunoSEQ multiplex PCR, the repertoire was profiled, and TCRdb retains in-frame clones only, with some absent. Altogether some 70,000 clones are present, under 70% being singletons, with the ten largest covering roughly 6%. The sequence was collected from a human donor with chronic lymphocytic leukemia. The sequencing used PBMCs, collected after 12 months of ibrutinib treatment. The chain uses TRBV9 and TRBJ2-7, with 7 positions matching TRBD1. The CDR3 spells CASSAQGFSYEQYF. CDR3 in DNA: TGTGCCAGCAGCGCACAGGGGTTCTCCTACGAGCAGTACTTC.